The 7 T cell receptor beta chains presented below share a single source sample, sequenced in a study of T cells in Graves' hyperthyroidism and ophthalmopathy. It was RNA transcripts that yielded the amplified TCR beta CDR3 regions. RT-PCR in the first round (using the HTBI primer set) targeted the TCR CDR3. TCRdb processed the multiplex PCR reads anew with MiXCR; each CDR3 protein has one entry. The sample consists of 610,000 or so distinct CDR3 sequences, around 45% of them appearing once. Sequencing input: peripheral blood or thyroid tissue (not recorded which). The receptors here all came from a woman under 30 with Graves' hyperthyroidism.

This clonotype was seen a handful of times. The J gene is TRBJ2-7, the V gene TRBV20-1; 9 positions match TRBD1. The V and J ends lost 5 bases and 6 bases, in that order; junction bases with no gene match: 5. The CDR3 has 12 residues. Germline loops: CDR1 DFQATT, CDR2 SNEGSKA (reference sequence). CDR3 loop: CSAGNRGLEQYF. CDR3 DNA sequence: TGCAGTGCTGGAAACAGGGGGCTCGAGCAGTACTTC.

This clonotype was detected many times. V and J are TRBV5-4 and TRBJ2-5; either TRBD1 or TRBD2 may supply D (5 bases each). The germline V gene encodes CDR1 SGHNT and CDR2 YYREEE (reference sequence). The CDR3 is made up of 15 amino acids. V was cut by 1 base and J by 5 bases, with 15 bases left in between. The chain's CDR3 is CASSLNERDGETQYF. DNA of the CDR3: TGTGCCAGCAGCTTGAATGAGAGGGACGGGGAGACCCAGTACTTC.

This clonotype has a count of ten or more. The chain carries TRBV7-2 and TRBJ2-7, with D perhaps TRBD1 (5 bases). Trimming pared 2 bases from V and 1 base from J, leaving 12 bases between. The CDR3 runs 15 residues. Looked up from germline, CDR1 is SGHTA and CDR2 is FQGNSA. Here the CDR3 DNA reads TGTGCCAGCAGCTTAATCAGGGAAGTGTCCTACGAGCAGTACTTC. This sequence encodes CASSLIREVSYEQYF.

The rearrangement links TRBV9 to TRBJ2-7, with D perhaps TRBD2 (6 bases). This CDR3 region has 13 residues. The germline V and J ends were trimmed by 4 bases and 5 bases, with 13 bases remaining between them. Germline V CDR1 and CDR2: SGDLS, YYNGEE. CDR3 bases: TGTGCCAGCAGCCCCCCGGGACTTGACGAGCAGTACTTC. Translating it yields CASSPPGLDEQYF.

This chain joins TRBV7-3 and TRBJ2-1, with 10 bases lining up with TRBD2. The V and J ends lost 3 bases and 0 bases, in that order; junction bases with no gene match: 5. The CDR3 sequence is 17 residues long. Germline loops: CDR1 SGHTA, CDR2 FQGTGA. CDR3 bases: TGTGCCAGCAGCTTCGGACTAGCGGAGAGCTCCTACAATGAGCAGTTCTTC. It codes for CASSFGLAESSYNEQFF. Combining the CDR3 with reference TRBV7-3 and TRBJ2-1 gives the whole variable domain GAGVSQTPSNKVTEKGKYVELRCDPISGHTALYWYRQSLGQGPEFLIYFQGTGAADDSGLPNDRFFAVRPEGSVSTLKIQRTERGDSAVYLCASSFGLAESSYNEQFFGPGTRLTVL.

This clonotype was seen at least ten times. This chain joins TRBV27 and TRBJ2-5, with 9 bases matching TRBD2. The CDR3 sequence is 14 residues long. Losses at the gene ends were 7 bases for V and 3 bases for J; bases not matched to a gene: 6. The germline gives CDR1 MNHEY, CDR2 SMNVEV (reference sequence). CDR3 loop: CASNRLADKETQYF. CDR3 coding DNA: TGTGCCAGCAACCGACTAGCGGATAAAGAGACCCAGTACTTC.

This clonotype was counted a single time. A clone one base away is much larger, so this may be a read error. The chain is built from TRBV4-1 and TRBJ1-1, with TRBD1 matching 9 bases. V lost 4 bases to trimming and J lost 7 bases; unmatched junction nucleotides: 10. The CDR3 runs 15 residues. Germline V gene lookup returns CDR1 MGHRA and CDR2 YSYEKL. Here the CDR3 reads CASSRGQGRFSEAFF. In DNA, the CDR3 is TGCGCCAGCAGCCGGGGACAGGGAAGGTTCAGTGAAGCTTTCTTT.